This T cell receptor beta chain was obtained from a study of cytomegalovirus exposure and HLA in healthy donors. Study-level points and caveats: In a later analysis, an Asian-associated ancestry cluster reportedly showed fewer N-insertions than the roughly 700-donor mean. Information on immune exposure was restricted to one variable (CMV serostatus). Most CMV-associated TCR beta chains were later found to appear HLA-restricted.

Each donor was nominally healthy when sampled (though unrecorded immune exposures were likely). The PCR contained 60 Vbeta and 13 Jbeta primers. TCRdb keeps only in-frame clones here, not all; method: immunoSEQ multiplex PCR. The table lists roughly 99,000 clones, about 83% of them singletons. With respect to this clone: Its antigen is as yet unknown.

Germline CDR1 MNHEY, CDR2 SMNVEV (reference sequence). V gave up 6 bases and J gave up 3 bases, with 12 bases separating them. The CDR3 contains 15 residues. This clonotype was sampled from a man between 60 and 70 years old in good health and CMV-seropositive. V usage is TRBV27 and J usage is TRBJ1-6; perhaps TRBD1 as D (5 bases). What was sequenced was PBMCs. The CDR3 spells CASSRSGGYNSPLHF. CDR3 nucleotides: TGTGCCAGCAGCCGATCGGGGGGCTATAATTCACCCCTCCACTTT.